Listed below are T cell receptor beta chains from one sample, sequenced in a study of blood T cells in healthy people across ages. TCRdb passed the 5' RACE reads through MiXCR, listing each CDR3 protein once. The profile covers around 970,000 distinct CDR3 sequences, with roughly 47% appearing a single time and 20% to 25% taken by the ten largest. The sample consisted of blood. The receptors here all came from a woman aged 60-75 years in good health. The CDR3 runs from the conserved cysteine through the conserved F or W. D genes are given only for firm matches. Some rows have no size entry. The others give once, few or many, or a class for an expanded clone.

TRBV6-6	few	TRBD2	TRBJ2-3	CASSYAVAGASDTQYF	TGTGCCAGCAGTTACGCGGTAGCGGGAGCCTCCGATACGCAGTATTTT
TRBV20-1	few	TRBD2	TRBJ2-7	CSATGTTSWEQYF	TGCAGTGCTACCGGGACTACTTCTTGGGAGCAGTACTTC
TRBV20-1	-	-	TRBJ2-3	CSVEQGSTDTQYF	TGCAGCGTTGAACAGGGTAGCACAGATACGCAGTATTTT
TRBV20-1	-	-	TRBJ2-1	CSARDPRGYNEQFF	TGCAGTGCTAGAGATCCGAGGGGCTACAATGAGCAGTTCTTC
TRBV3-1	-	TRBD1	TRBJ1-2	CASSQADRVSNGYTF	TGTGCCAGCAGCCAAGCCGACAGGGTGTCGAATGGCTACACCTTC
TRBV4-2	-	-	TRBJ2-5	CASSQEVARSGQETQYF	TGTGCCAGCAGCCAAGAAGTAGCGCGGAGTGGCCAAGAGACCCAGTACTTC
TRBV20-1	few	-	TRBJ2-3	CSAREDYKRYMATDTQYF	TGCAGTGCTAGAGAAGATTACAAACGGTATATGGCCACAGATACGCAGTATTTT
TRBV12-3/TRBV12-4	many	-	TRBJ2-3	CASRSSTDTQYF	TGTGCCAGCAGATCTAGCACAGATACGCAGTATTTT
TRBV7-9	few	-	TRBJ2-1	CASSLIPLGNSYNEQFF	TGTGCCAGCAGCTTAATCCCCCTCGGGAACTCCTACAATGAGCAGTTCTTC
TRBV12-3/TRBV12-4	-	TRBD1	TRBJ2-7	CASSPRWTGDHEQYF	TGTGCCAGCAGCCCCCGGTGGACAGGGGACCACGAGCAGTACTTC
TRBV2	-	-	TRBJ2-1	CASLMESYNEQFF	TGTGCCAGCTTAATGGAATCCTACAATGAGCAGTTCTTC
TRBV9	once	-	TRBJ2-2	CASSVGSGELFF	TGTGCCAGCAGCGTAGGTTCAGGGGAGCTGTTTTTT
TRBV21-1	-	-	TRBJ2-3	CASSKEAAGGCTDTQYF	TGTGCCAGCAGCAAAGAGGCAGCGGGAGGGTGCACAGATACGCAGTATTTT
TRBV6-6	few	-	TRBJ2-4	CASNLGAKNIQYF	TGTGCCAGCAATCTCGGCGCCAAAAACATTCAGTACTTC
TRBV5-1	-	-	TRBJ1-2	CASSLTDSNYGYTF	TGCGCCAGCAGCTTGACGGACAGCAACTATGGCTACACCTTC
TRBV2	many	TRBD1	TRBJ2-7	CASSGQGYEQYF	TGTGCCAGCAGCGGACAGGGGTACGAGCAGTACTTC
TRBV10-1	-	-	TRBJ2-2	CASREFWDTGELFF	TGCGCCAGCAGGGAATTTTGGGACACCGGGGAGCTGTTTTTT
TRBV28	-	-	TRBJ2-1	CASSSLQGPGNEQFF	TGTGCCAGCAGTTCACTTCAGGGTCCGGGGAATGAGCAGTTCTTC
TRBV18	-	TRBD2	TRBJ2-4	CASSPAALAGSAKNIQYF	TGTGCCAGCTCACCCGCCGCCCTAGCGGGATCGGCCAAAAACATTCAGTACTTC
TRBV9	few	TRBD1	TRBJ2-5	CASSITVGTGEQETQYF	TGTGCCAGCAGCATTACTGTCGGGACAGGGGAACAAGAGACCCAGTACTTC
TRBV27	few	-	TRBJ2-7	CASSSMHYEQYF	TGTGCCAGCAGTTCAATGCACTACGAGCAGTACTTC
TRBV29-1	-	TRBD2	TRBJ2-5	CSVVGLAFAQETQYF	TGCAGCGTTGTTGGACTAGCGTTTGCCCAAGAGACCCAGTACTTC
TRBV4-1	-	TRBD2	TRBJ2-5	CASSQGDSGTVETQYF	TGCGCCAGCAGCCAAGGCGATAGCGGGACGGTGGAGACCCAGTACTTC
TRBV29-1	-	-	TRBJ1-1	CSGHGQRNTEAFF	TGCAGCGGTCATGGACAGAGAAACACTGAAGCTTTCTTT
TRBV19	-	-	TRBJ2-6	CASSYGRAQGANVLTF	TGTGCCAGCAGTTATGGCAGGGCGCAAGGGGCCAACGTCCTGACTTTC
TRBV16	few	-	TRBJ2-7	CASSPMGGSYEQYF	TGTGCCAGCAGCCCAATGGGTGGCTCCTACGAGCAGTACTTC
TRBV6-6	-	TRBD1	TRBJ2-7	CASVDRASYEQYF	TGTGCCAGCGTCGACAGGGCCTCCTACGAGCAGTACTTC
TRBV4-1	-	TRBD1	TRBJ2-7	CASSPRQGRNHYEQYF	TGCGCCAGCAGCCCGCGACAGGGCCGAAACCACTACGAGCAGTACTTC
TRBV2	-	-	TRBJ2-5	CASSLPGKEQYF	TGTGCCAGCAGTCTCCCAGGGAAAGAGCAGTACTTC
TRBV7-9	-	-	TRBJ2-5	CASSRITHEQYF	TGTGCCAGCAGCCGAATTACCCATGAGCAGTACTTC
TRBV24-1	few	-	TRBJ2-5	CATSDNQETQYF	TGTGCCACCAGTGATAACCAAGAGACCCAGTACTTC
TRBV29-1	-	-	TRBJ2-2	CSVEDRRLTDGELFF	TGCAGCGTTGAAGATCGGCGATTAACGGACGGGGAGCTGTTTTTT
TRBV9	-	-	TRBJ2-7	CASSVATSGEQYF	TGTGCCAGCAGCGTAGCGACATCGGGCGAGCAGTACTTC
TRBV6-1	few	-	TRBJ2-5	CASSDLAEAVQETQYF	TGTGCCAGCAGTGATTTGGCGGAGGCCGTTCAAGAGACCCAGTACTTC
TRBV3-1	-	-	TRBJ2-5	CASSQSSLRETQYF	TGTGCCAGCAGCCAATCTTCTCTTCGGGAGACCCAGTACTTC
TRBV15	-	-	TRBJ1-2	CATSRVTSLPSPYGYTF	TGTGCCACCAGCAGAGTGACAAGCCTTCCCTCTCCCTATGGCTACACCTTC
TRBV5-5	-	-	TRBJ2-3	CASSLGTFTDTRYF	TGTGCCAGCAGCTTGGGGACCTTCACAGATACGCGGTATTTT
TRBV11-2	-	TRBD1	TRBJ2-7	CASSYGQGTFYEQYF	TGTGCCAGCAGCTACGGACAGGGAACGTTCTACGAGCAGTACTTC
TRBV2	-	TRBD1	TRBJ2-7	CASRPGTATYEQYF	TGTGCCAGCAGACCCGGGACAGCTACCTACGAGCAGTACTTC
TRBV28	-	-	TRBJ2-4	CASSFPNTGTMGREQYF	TGTGCCAGCAGTTTTCCAAATACCGGGACAATGGGGAGGGAGCAGTACTTC
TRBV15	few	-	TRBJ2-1	CATSNLSLSSDEDNEQFF	TGTGCCACCAGCAACTTGAGCCTGTCGAGCGATGAAGACAATGAGCAGTTCTTC
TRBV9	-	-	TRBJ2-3	CASSGLSIWGSAPSTDTQYF	TGTGCCAGCAGCGGTTTAAGTATTTGGGGATCTGCCCCTAGCACAGATACGCAGTATTTT
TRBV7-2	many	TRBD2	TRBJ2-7	CASSWGGLAGLSYEQYF	TGTGCCAGCAGCTGGGGCGGTTTAGCGGGGCTCTCCTACGAGCAGTACTTC
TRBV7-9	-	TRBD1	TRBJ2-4	CASSLTGARSIQYF	TGTGCCAGCAGTTTAACAGGGGCTAGAAGCATTCAGTACTTC
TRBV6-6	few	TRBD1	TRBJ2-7	CASRAGQGTYEQYF	TGTGCCAGCAGAGCTGGACAGGGTACCTACGAGCAGTACTTC
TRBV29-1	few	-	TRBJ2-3	CSVGGGSGGDTQYF	TGCAGCGTTGGGGGGGGCTCCGGCGGGGATACGCAGTATTTT
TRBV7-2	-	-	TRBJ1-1	CASSLGGVMNTEAFF	TGTGCCAGCAGCCTAGGTGGGGTAATGAACACTGAAGCTTTCTTT